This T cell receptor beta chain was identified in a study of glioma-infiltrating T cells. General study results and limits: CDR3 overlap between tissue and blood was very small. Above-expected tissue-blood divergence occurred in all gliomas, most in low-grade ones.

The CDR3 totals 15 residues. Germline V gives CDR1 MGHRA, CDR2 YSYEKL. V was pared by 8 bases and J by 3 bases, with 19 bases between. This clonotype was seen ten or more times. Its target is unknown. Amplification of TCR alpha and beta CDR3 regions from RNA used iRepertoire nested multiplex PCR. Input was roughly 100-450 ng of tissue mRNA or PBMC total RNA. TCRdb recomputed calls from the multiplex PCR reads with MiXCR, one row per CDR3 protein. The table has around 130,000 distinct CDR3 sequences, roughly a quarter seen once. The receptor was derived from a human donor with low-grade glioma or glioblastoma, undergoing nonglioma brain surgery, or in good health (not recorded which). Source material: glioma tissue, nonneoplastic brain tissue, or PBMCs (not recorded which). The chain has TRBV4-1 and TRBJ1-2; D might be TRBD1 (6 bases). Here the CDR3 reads CASFSVGGRDYGYTF. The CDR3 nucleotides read TGCGCCAGCTTCTCCGTCGGGGGGCGAGACTATGGCTACACCTTC.